Listed below are T cell receptor beta chains from one sample, sequenced in a study of T cell repertoires in cytomegalovirus infection. One entry per CDR3 protein, called by TCRdb with MiXCR from the reads. The sample has approximately 180,000 distinct CDR3 sequences; roughly 20% are singletons. Sequencing was carried out using PBMCs. These receptors all come from a human donor in good health (CMV status not recorded). Some clones in this sample may be carry-over from other donors' samples. CDR3s include the opening cysteine and the closing phenylalanine or tryptophan.

V: TRBV7-2; J: TRBJ1-1; CDR3: CASSSRQRGTEAFF
V: TRBV5-5; J: TRBJ2-1; CDR3: CASSRMDRGVFYNEQFF
V: TRBV10-3; J: TRBJ1-6; CDR3: CAISRTAFDSPLHF
V: TRBV11-2; J: TRBJ1-1; CDR3: CASSLMGASTEAFF
V: TRBV12-3/TRBV12-4; J: TRBJ1-1; CDR3: CASSFPTGRSEAFF
V: TRBV5-8; J: TRBJ2-2; CDR3: CASSTLAGTGELFF
V: TRBV7-2; J: TRBJ1-1; CDR3: CASSNKGVNTEAFF
V: TRBV28; J: TRBJ2-7; CDR3: CASSLQADEQYF
V: TRBV11-2; J: TRBJ1-1; CDR3: CASSFWISGTGRKFEAFF
V: TRBV6-4; J: TRBJ2-1; CDR3: CASSGVSGRSSYNEQFF
V: TRBV7-8; J: TRBJ2-1; CDR3: CASSPDLGITYNEQFF
V: TRBV6-2/TRBV6-3; J: TRBJ2-1; CDR3: CASSYSAGGSYNEQFF
V: TRBV10-3; J: TRBJ2-3; CDR3: CAIRLAANTDTQYF